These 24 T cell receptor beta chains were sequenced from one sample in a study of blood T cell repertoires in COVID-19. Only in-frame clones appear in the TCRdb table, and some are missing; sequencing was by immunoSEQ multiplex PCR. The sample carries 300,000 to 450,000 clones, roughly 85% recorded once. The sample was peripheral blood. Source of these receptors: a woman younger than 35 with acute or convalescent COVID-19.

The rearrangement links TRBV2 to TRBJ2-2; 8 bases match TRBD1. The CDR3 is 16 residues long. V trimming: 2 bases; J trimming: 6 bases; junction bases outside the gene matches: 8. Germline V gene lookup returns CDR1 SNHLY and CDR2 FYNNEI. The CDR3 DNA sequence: TGTGCCAGCAGTGAATATGGCAGGGGGCAGGCCGGGGAGCTGTTTTTT. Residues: CASSEYGRGQAGELFF.

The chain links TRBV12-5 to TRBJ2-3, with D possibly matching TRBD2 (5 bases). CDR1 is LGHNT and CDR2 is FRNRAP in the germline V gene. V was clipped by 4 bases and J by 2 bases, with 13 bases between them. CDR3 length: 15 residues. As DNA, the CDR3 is TGTGCTAGTGGTTCCCCGACCGACTACACAGATACGCAGTATTTT. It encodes CASGSPTDYTDTQYF.

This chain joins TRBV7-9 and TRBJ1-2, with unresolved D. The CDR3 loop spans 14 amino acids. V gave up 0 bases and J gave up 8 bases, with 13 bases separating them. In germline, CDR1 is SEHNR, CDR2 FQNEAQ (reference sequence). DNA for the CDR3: TGTGCCAGCAGCTTAGCGCTGAGGGAGGGAGGCTACACCTTC. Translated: CASSLALREGGYTF. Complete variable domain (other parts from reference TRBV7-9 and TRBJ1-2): DTGVSQNPRHKITKRGQNVTFRCDPISEHNRLYWYRQTLGQGPEFLTYFQNEAQLEKSRLLSDRFSAERPKGSFSTLEIQRTEQGDSAMYLCASSLALREGGYTFGSGTRLTVV.

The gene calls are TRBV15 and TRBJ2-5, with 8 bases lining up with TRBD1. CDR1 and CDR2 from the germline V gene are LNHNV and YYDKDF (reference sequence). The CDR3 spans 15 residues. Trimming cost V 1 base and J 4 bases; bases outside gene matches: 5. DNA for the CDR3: TGTGCCACCAGCAGAGGGGTAACAGGGGGAGAGACCCAGTACTTC. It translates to CATSRGVTGGETQYF.

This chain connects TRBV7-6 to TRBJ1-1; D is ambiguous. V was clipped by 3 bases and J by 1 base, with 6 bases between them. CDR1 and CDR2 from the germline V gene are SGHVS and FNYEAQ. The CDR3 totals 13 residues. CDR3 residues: CASSLGSNTEAFF. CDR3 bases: TGTGCCAGCAGCTTGGGCTCGAACACTGAAGCTTTCTTT.

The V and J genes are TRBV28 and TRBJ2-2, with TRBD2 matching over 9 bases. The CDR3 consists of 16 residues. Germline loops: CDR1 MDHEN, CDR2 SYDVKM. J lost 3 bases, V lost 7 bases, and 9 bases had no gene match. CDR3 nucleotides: TGTGCCAGCACCCTTAGCGGGAGTGGGGACACCGGGGAGCTGTTTTTT. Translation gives CASTLSGSGDTGELFF.

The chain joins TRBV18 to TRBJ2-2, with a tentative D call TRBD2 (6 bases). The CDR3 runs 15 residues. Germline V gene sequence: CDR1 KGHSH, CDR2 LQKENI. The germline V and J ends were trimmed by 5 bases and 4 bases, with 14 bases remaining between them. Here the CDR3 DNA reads TGTGCCAGCTCATTACTAGCAGACGGCACCGGGGAGCTGTTTTTT. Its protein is CASSLLADGTGELFF.

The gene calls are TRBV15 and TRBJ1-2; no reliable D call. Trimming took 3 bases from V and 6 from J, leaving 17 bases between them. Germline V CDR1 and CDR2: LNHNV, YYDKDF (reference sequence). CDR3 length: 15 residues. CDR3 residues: CATSRGAALGDGYTF. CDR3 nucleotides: TGTGCCACCAGCAGGGGCGCCGCCCTCGGGGATGGCTACACCTTC.

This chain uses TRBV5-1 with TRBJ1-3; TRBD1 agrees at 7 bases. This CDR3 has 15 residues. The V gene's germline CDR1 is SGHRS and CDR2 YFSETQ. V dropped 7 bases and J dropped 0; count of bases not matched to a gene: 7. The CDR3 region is CASRPGGPSGNTIYF. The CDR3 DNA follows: TGCGCCAGCCGTCCAGGGGGGCCCTCTGGAAACACCATATATTTT.

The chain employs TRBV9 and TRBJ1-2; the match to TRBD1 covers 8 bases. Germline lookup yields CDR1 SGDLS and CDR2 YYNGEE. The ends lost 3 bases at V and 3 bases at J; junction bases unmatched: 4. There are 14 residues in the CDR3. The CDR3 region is CASSAQQGDYGYTF. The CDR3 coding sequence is TGTGCCAGCAGCGCACAACAGGGGGACTATGGCTACACCTTC.

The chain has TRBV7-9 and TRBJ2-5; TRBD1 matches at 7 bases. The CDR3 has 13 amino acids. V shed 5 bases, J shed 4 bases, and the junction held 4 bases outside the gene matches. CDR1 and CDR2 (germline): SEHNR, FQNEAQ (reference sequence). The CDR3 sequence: CASSQRGRETQYF. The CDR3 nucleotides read TGTGCCAGCAGCCAGAGGGGGCGAGAGACCCAGTACTTC.

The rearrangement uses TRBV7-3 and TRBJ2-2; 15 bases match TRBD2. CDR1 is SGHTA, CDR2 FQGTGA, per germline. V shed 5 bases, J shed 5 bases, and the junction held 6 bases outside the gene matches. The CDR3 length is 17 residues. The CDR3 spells CASSQGLAGGTTGELFF. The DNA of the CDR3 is TGTGCCAGCAGCCAGGGACTAGCGGGAGGAACAACCGGGGAGCTGTTTTTT.

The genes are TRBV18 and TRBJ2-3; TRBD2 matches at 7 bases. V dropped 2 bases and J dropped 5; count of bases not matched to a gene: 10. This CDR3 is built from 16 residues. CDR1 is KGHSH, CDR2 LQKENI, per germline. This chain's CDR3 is CASSPNGGYGGDTQYF. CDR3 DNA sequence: TGTGCCAGCTCACCAAACGGGGGGTATGGTGGAGATACGCAGTATTTT.

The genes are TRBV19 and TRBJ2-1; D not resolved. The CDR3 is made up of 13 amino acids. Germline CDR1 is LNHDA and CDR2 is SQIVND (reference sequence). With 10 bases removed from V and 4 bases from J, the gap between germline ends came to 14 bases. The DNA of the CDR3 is TGTGCCACTTTAGCTCCCAATTACAATGAGCAGTTCTTC. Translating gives CATLAPNYNEQFF.

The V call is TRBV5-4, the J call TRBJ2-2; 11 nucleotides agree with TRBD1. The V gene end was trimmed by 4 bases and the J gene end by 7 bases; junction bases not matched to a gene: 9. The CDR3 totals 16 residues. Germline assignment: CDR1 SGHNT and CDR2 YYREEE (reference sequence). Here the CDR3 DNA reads TGTGCCAGCAGCCTCCCGGGACAGGGGGGTTTCGGGGAGCTGTTTTTT. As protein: CASSLPGQGGFGELFF. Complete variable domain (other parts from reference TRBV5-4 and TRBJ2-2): ETGVTQSPTHLIKTRGQQVTLRCSSQSGHNTVSWYQQALGQGPQFIFQYYREEENGRGNFPPRFSGLQFPNYSSELNVNALELDDSALYLCASSLPGQGGFGELFFGEGSRLTVL.

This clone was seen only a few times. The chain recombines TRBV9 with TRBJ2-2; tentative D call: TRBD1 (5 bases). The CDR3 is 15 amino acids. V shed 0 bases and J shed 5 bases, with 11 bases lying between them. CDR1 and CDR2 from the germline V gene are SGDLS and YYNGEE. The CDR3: CASSVEGKGTGELFF. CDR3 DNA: TGTGCCAGCAGCGTAGAGGGAAAGGGGACCGGGGAGCTGTTTTTT. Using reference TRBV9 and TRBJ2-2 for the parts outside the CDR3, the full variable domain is DSGVTQTPKHLITATGQRVTLRCSPRSGDLSVYWYQQSLDQGLQFLIQYYNGEERAKGNILERFSAQQFPDLHSELNLSSLELGDSALYFCASSVEGKGTGELFFGEGSRLTVL.

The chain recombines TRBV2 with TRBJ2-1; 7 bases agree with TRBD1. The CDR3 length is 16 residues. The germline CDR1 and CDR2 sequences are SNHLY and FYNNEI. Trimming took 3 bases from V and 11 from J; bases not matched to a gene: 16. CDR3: CASSDPGTASVPKQFF. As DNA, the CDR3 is TGTGCCAGCAGTGATCCCGGGACAGCCTCTGTCCCTAAGCAGTTCTTC.

The CDR3 reads CASSLDYSSGNTIYF. CDR3 nucleotide sequence: TGTGCCAGCAGCTTAGACTATAGCTCTGGAAACACCATATATTTT. V usage is TRBV11-2 and J usage is TRBJ1-3; no clear D gene. Germline CDR1 SGHAT, CDR2 FQNNGV. The CDR3 totals 15 residues. The V end lost 0 bases, the J end lost 0 bases, and 6 bases lay between the germline ends.

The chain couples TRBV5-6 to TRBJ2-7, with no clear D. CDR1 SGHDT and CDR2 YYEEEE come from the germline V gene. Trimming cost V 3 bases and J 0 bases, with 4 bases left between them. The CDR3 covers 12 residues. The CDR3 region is CASSYSSYEQYF. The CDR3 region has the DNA TGTGCCAGCAGCTACAGCTCCTACGAGCAGTACTTC.

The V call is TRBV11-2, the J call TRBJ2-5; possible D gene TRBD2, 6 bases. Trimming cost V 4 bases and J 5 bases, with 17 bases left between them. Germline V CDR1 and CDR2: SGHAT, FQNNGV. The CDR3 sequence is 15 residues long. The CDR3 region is CASSSSFGTFETQYF. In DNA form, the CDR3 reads TGTGCCAGCAGCTCCTCTTTTGGGACTTTTGAGACCCAGTACTTC. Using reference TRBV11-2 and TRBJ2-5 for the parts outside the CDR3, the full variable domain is EAGVAQSPRYKIIEKRQSVAFWCNPISGHATLYWYQQILGQGPKLLIQFQNNGVVDDSQLPKDRFSAERLKGVDSTLKIQPAKLEDSAVYLCASSSSFGTFETQYFGPGTRLLVL.

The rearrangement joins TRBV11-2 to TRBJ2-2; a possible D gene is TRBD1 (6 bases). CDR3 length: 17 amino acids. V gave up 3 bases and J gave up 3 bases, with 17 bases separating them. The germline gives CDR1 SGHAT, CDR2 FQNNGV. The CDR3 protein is CASSFSPTGMDTGELFF. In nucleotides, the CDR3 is TGTGCCAGCAGCTTCTCTCCTACAGGGATGGACACCGGGGAGCTGTTTTTT.

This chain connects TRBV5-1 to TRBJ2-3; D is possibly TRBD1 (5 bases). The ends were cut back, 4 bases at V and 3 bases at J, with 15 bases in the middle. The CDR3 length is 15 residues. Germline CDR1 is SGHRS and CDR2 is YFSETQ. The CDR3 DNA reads TGCGCCAGCAGCGCGGACAATCGGGTTACAGATACGCAGTATTTT. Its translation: CASSADNRVTDTQYF.

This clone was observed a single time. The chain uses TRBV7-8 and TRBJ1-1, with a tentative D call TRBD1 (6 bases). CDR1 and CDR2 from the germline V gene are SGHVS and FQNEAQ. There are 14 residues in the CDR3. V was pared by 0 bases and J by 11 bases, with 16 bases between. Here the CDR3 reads CASSLASMAGVAFF. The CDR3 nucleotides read TGTGCCAGCAGCTTAGCATCTATGGCAGGGGTCGCTTTCTTT.

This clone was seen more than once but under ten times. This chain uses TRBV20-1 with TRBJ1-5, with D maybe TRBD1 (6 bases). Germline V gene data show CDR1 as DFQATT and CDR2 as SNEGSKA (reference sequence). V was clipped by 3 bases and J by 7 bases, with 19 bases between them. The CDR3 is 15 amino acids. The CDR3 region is CSASRGAGGVQPQHF. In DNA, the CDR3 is TGCAGTGCTAGTCGTGGGGCGGGGGGCGTGCAGCCCCAGCATTTT.